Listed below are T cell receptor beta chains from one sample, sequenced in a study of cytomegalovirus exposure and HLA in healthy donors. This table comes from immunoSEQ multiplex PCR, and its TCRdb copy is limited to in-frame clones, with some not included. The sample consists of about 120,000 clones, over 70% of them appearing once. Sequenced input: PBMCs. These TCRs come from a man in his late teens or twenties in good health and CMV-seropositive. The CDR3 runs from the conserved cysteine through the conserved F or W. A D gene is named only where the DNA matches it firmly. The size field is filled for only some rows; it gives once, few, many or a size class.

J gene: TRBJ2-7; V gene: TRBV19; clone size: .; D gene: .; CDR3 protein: CASSMGRRDEQYF; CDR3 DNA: TGTGCCAGTAGTATGGGGAGGAGGGACGAGCAGTACTTC
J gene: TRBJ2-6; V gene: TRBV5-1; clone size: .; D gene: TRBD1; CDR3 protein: CASSLSSPGQSNVLTF; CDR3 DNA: TGCGCCAGCAGCTTATCATCGCCGGGACAGTCCAACGTCCTGACTTTC
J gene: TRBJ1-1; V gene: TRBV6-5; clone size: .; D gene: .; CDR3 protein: CASSYGLSNTEAFF; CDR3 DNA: TGTGCCAGCAGTTACGGGCTTTCGAACACTGAAGCTTTCTTT
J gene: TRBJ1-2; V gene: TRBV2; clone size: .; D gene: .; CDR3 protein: CASSNSRNYGYTF; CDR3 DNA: TGTGCCAGCAGCAACAGCAGGAACTATGGCTACACCTTC
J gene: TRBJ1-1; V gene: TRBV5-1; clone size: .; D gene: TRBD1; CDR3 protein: CASSLATGATEAFF; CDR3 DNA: TGCGCCAGCAGCTTGGCGACAGGGGCCACTGAAGCTTTCTTT
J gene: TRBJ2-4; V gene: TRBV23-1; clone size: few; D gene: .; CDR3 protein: CASTRRPAGKPQYF; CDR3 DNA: TGCGCCAGCACCCGAAGGCCGGCCGGGAAGCCCCAGTACTTC
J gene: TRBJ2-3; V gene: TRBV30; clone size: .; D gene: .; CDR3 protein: CAWSAVQDTDTQYF; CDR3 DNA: TGTGCCTGGAGCGCGGTTCAAGACACAGATACGCAGTATTTT
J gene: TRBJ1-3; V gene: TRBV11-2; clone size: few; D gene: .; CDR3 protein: CASSPPGQDTIYF; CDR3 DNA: TGTGCCAGCAGCCCCCCTGGCCAGGACACCATATATTTT
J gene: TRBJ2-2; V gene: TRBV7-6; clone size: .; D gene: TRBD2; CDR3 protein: CASSLAESGRSTGELFF; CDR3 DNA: TGTGCCAGCAGCTTAGCGGAAAGCGGGAGGAGCACCGGGGAGCTGTTTTTT
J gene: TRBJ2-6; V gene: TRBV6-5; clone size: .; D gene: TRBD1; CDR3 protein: CASSLTGAGANVLTF; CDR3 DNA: TGTGCCAGCAGCCTTACAGGGGCTGGGGCCAACGTCCTGACTTTC
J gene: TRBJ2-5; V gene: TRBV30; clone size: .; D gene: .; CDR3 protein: CAWSAQETQYF; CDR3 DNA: TGTGCCTGGAGTGCACAAGAGACCCAGTACTTC
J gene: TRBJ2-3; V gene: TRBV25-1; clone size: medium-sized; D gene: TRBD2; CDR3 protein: CASSPTSGLAGTDTQYF; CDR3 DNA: TGTGCCAGCAGCCCTACCTCGGGACTAGCGGGCACAGATACGCAGTATTTT
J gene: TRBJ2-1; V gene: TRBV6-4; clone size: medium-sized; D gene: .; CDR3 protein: CASSPGGTDYNEQFF; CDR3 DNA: TGTGCCAGCAGTCCGGGCGGGACAGACTACAATGAGCAGTTCTTC
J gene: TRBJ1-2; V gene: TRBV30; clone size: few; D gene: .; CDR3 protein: CAWMAGLTGYGYTF; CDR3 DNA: TGTGCCTGGATGGCAGGGCTAACTGGGTATGGCTACACCTTC
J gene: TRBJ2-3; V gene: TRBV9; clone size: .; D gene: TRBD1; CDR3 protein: CASSVGQGADTQYF; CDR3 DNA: TGTGCCAGCAGCGTTGGGCAGGGGGCCGATACGCAGTATTTT
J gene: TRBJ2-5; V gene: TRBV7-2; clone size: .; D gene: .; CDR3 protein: CASSFDYLPQETQYF; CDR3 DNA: TGTGCCAGCAGCTTCGACTACCTCCCCCAAGAGACCCAGTACTTC
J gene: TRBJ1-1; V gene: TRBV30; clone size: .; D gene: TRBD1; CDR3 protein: CAWRRTGGFMDTEAFF; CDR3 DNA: TGTGCCTGGAGGAGAACAGGGGGCTTTATGGACACTGAAGCTTTCTTT
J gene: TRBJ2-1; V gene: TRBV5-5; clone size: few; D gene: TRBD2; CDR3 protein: CASSFFSPNTAGAYNEQFF; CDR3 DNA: TGTGCCAGCAGCTTTTTTTCCCCGAACACAGCGGGGGCATACAATGAGCAGTTCTTC
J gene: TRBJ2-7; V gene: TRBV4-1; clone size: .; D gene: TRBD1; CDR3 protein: CASSQIDRDSYEQYF; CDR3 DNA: TGCGCCAGCAGCCAAATAGACAGGGATAGTTACGAGCAGTACTTC
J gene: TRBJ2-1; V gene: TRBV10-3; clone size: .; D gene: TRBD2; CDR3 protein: CAITPTSGSDGEQFF; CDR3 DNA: TGTGCCATCACCCCCACTAGCGGGAGTGACGGTGAGCAGTTCTTC
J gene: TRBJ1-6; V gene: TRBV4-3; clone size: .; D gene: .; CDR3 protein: CASSPGYPDNSPLHF; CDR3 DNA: TGCGCCAGCAGCCCCGGGTATCCGGATAATTCACCCCTCCACTTT
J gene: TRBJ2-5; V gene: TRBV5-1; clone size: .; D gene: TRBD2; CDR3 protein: CASSLTGGQETQYF; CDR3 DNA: TGCGCCAGCAGCTTAACCGGGGGGCAAGAGACCCAGTACTTC
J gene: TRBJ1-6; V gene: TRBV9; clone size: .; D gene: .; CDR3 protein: CASSPNPQGRLNNSPLHF; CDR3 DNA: TGTGCCAGCAGCCCTAACCCTCAGGGGCGCTTAAATAATTCACCCCTCCACTTT
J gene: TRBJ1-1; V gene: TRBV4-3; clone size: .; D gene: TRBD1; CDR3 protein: CASSREGGQGGSEAFF; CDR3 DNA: TGCGCCAGCAGCAGAGAGGGAGGACAGGGGGGTTCTGAAGCTTTCTTT
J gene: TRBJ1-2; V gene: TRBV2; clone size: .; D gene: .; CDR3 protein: CASPIPAGLYGYTF; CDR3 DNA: TGTGCCAGCCCTATCCCGGCAGGGCTCTATGGCTACACCTTC
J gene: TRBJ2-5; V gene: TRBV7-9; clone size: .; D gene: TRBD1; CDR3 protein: CASSFPSGGGETQYF; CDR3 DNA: TGTGCCAGCAGCTTCCCATCAGGGGGCGGAGAGACCCAGTACTTC
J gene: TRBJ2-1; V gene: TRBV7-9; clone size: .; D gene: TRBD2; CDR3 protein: CASSRPGLAGAINEQFF; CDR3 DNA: TGTGCCAGCAGCCGTCCGGGACTAGCGGGGGCTATCAATGAGCAGTTCTTC
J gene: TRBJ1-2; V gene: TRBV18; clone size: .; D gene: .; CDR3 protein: CASGVRVKERQGYTF; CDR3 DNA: TGTGCCAGCGGAGTTCGGGTGAAAGAAAGGCAGGGCTACACCTTC
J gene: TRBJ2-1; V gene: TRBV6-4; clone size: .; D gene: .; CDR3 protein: CASTPSSDRPSDEQFF; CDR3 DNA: TGTGCCAGCACACCAAGCAGCGACCGCCCATCCGACGAGCAGTTCTTC
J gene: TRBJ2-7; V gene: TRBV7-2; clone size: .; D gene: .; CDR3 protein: CASSWTGYEQYF; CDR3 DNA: TGTGCCAGCAGCTGGACGGGGTACGAGCAGTACTTC
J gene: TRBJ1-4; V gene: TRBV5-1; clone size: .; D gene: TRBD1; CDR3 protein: CASSFKTGGGEKLFF; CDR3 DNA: TGCGCCAGCAGCTTTAAAACAGGGGGAGGAGAAAAACTGTTTTTT
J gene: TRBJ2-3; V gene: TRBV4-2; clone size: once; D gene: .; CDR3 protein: CASSPLTRGSWDTQYF; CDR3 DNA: TGTGCCAGCAGCCCCCTCACTAGAGGATCTTGGGATACGCAGTATTTT
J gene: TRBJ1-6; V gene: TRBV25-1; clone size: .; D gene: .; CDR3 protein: CASSEPGFGNSPLHF; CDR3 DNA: TGTGCCAGCAGTGAACCAGGGTTCGGCAATTCACCCCTCCACTTT
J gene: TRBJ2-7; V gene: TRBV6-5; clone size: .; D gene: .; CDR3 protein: CASSKQNRDEQYF; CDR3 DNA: TGTGCCAGCAGTAAGCAGAACAGGGACGAGCAGTACTTC
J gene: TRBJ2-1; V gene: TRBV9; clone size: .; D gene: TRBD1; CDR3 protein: CASSGGTGNYNEQFF; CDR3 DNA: TGTGCCAGCAGCGGAGGGACAGGCAACTACAATGAGCAGTTCTTC
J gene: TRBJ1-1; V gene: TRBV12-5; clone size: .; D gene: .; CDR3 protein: CASGPRPTTGNTEAFF; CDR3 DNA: TGTGCTAGTGGTCCCCGGCCGACAACGGGAAACACTGAAGCTTTCTTT
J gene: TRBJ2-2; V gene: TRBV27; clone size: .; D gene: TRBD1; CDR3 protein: CASSSLDRGNTGELFF; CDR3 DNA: TGTGCCAGCAGTTCTCTGGACAGGGGGAACACCGGGGAGCTGTTTTTT
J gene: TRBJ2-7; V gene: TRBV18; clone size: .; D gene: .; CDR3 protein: CASSPLGDRSLLYEQYF; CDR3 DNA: TGTGCCAGCTCACCATTAGGAGACAGGTCGCTCCTCTACGAGCAGTACTTC
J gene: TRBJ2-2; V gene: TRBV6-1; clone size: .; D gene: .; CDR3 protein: CASRSQAPNTGELFF; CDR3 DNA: TGTGCCAGCAGGAGTCAGGCCCCCAACACCGGGGAGCTGTTTTTT
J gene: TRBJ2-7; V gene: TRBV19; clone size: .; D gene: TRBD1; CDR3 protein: CASSYRGVGYEQYF; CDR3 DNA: TGTGCCAGTAGTTACAGGGGCGTAGGCTACGAGCAGTACTTC
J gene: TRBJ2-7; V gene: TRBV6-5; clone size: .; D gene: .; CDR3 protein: CASSAGLRYEQYF; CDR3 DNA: TGTGCCAGCAGTGCGGGACTCCGATACGAGCAGTACTTC
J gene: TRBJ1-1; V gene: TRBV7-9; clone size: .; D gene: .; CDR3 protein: CASSSGQGAFF; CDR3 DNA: TGTGCCAGCAGCTCAGGGCAAGGAGCTTTCTTT
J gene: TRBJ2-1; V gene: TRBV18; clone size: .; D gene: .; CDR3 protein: CASSPNRVSYNEQFF; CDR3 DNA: TGTGCCAGCTCACCTAACAGGGTATCCTACAATGAGCAGTTCTTC
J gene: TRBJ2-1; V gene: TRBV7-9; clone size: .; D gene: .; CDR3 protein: CASSPRDSQGRYNEQFF; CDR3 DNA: TGTGCCAGCAGCCCTCGAGACTCCCAGGGGCGCTACAATGAGCAGTTCTTC
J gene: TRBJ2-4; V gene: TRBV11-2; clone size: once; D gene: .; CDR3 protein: CASSQGTLAKNIQYF; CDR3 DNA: TGTGCCAGCAGCCAAGGGACTTTAGCCAAAAACATTCAGTACTTC
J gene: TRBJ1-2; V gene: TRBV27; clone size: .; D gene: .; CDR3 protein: CASSPGSWGGYTF; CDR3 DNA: TGTGCCAGCTCCCCGGGGTCATGGGGTGGCTACACCTTC
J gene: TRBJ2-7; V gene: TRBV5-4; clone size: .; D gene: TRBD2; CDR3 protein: CASSLFSGGGSHEQYF; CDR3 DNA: TGTGCCAGCAGCTTGTTTTCCGGGGGGGGGTCCCACGAGCAGTACTTC
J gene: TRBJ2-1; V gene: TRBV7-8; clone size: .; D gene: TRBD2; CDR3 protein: CASSDLRIAGADEQFF; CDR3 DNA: TGTGCCAGCAGCGACCTCAGGATAGCGGGAGCCGATGAGCAGTTCTTC
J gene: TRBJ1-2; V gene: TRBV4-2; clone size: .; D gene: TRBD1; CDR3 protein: CASSQRQGNYGYTF; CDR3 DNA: TGTGCCAGCAGCCAGAGACAGGGTAACTATGGCTACACCTTC
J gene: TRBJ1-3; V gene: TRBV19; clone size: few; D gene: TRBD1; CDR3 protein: CASSVDRDRGYTIYF; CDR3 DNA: TGTGCCAGTAGTGTTGACCGGGACAGGGGTTACACCATATATTTT
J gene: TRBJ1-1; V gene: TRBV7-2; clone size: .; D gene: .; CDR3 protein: CASSLVRDTEAFF; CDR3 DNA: TGTGCCAGCAGCTTAGTTCGGGACACTGAAGCTTTCTTT
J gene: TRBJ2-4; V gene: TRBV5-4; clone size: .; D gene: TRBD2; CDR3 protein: CASSLPGLAGSIQYF; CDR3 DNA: TGTGCCAGCAGCCTTCCGGGACTAGCGGGAAGCATTCAGTACTTC
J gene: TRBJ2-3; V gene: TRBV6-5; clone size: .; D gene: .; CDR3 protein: CASRRTRTTDTQYF; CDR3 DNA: TGTGCCAGCAGGAGGACTCGTACCACAGATACGCAGTATTTT
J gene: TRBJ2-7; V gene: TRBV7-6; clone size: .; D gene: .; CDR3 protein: CASSHSTNTGFSYEQYF; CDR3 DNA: TGTGCCAGCAGCCACTCGACGAATACAGGGTTTTCCTACGAGCAGTACTTC
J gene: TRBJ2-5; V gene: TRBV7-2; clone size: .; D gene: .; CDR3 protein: CASSAGFGTQYF; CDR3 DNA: TGTGCCAGCAGCGCAGGGTTCGGGACCCAGTACTTC
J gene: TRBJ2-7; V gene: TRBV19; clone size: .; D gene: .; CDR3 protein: CASSSLSSYEQYF; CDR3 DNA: TGTGCCAGTAGCTCTCTCAGCTCCTACGAGCAGTACTTC
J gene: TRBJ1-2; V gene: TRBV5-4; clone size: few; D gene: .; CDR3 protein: CASSLEGLGDYGYTF; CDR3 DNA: TGTGCCAGCAGCTTAGAAGGCCTCGGGGACTATGGCTACACCTTC